The text below deals with one T cell receptor (beta chain). This entry is derived from a study of blood T cell repertoires in COVID-19. Study at large: Specimens from acute and convalescent COVID-19 originated in the United States, Italy and Spain. Nucleic acid was either cDNA or gDNA, and it came from T cells, B-cell-depleted T cells, or PBMCs.

Clones were sequenced by immunoSEQ multiplex PCR, and TCRdb holds only the in-frame ones, with some missing. The profile shows about 73,000 clones, 82% of them singletons. Source material: peripheral blood. This TCR was sampled from a woman in her sixties or seventies with acute or convalescent COVID-19.

The CDR3 DNA sequence: TGTGCCAGTAGTAGAGGACAGGGCCTCTATGGCTACACCTTC. Its protein is CASSRGQGLYGYTF. The gene calls are TRBV19 and TRBJ1-2, with TRBD1 identical over 8 bases. Germline V CDR1 and CDR2: LNHDA, SQIVND (reference sequence). The V and J ends lost 4 bases and 4 bases, in that order; junction bases with no gene match: 5. The CDR3 totals 14 residues. Together with reference TRBV19 and TRBJ1-2, the CDR3 gives the full variable domain: DGGITQSPKYLFRKEGQNVTLSCEQNLNHDAMYWYRQDPGQGLRLIYYSQIVNDFQKGDIAEGYSVSREKKESFPLTVTSAQKNPTAFYLCASSRGQGLYGYTFGSGTRLTVV.